What follows are 27 T cell receptor beta chains derived from one specimen sequenced in a study of cytomegalovirus exposure and HLA in healthy donors. 13 Jbeta primers and 60 Vbeta primers were used for the PCR. Method: immunoSEQ multiplex PCR; TCRdb's copy keeps in-frame clones and lacks some. The sample has around 92,000 clones, 60% to 85% seen once. The sample was PBMCs. The receptors were gathered from a man in his fifties or sixties in good health and CMV-seropositive.

V and J are TRBV10-3 and TRBJ1-1; D uncertain. This CDR3 is 13 amino acids long. Germline CDR1 ENHRY, CDR2 SYGVKD. V was clipped by 4 bases and J by 3 bases, with 9 bases between them. This chain's CDR3 is CAISARADTEAFF. The CDR3 DNA reads TGTGCCATCAGTGCGAGGGCTGACACTGAAGCTTTCTTT.

CDR3 DNA: TGTGCCAGCAGTTTATGGAGGCAGCCCCAGCATTTT. It translates to CASSLWRQPQHF. V and J are TRBV28 and TRBJ1-5, with D hard to call. Germline CDR1 reads MDHEN; CDR2 reads SYDVKM. V shed 0 bases and J shed 7 bases, with 4 bases lying between them. The CDR3 length is 12 residues.

The chain uses TRBV29-1 and TRBJ1-1; perhaps TRBD1 as D (5 bases). Germline V gene sequence: CDR1 SQVTM, CDR2 ANQGSEA. This CDR3 has 12 amino acids. The ends were cut back, 6 bases at V and 3 bases at J, with 11 bases in the middle. The CDR3, as DNA: TGCAGCGTGAGACAGTACGACACTGAAGCTTTCTTT. Protein sequence: CSVRQYDTEAFF.

This clone was recorded a few times. The V and J genes are TRBV5-1 and TRBJ1-2; D may be TRBD1 (5 bases). Trimming cost V 0 bases and J 7 bases, with 16 bases left between them. Germline V gene data show CDR1 as SGHRS and CDR2 as YFSETQ. This CDR3 is built from 15 residues. CDR3 sequence: CASSLDSKGSGGYTF. Here the CDR3 DNA reads TGCGCCAGCAGCTTGGACAGCAAGGGGTCCGGTGGCTACACCTTC. The full variable domain, completed using reference TRBV5-1 and TRBJ1-2, is KAGVTQTPRYLIKTRGQQVTLSCSPISGHRSVSWYQQTPGQGLQFLFEYFSETQRNKGNFPGRFSGRQFSNSRSEMNVSTLELGDSALYLCASSLDSKGSGGYTFGSGTRLTVV.

The chain employs TRBV4-1 and TRBJ2-7; D not certain. The CDR3 totals 14 residues. V was trimmed by 1 base and J by 4 bases, leaving 11 bases between them. CDR1 and CDR2 from the germline V gene are MGHRA and YSYEKL. The CDR3: CASSQAHPSYEQYF. The DNA for the CDR3 is TGCGCCAGCAGCCAAGCCCACCCCAGTTACGAGCAGTACTTC.

The chain employs TRBV19 and TRBJ1-6; 7 bases align to TRBD1. This CDR3 comprises 13 residues. V trimming: 8 bases; J trimming: 7 bases; junction bases outside the gene matches: 5. Germline-derived CDR1 and CDR2 are LNHDA and SQIVND (reference sequence). The DNA of the CDR3 is TGTGCCAGTCGGGACAGCTCGAATTCACCCCTCCACTTT. Translation: CASRDSSNSPLHF.

This clone was seen just once. The chain links TRBV6-5 to TRBJ1-3, with TRBD1 as a possible D gene (6 bases). Germline V lookup: CDR1 MNHEY, CDR2 SVGAGI. Deletions cut 3 bases from V and 4 bases from J, with 13 bases between. The CDR3 spans 15 residues. CDR3 sequence: CASSYSGAAGNTIYF. The CDR3 DNA is TGTGCCAGCAGTTATTCAGGGGCTGCCGGAAACACCATATATTTT.

The chain combines TRBV2 with TRBJ2-5, with D perhaps matching TRBD2 (7 bases). Germline V gene sequence: CDR1 SNHLY, CDR2 FYNNEI. The CDR3 is made up of 13 amino acids. The ends were cut back, 6 bases at V and 5 bases at J, with 13 bases in the middle. Here the CDR3 reads CASRGTGGETQYF. The CDR3 DNA follows: TGTGCCAGCAGAGGGACGGGGGGCGAGACCCAGTACTTC.

The chain joins TRBV9 to TRBJ1-2; no firm D call. In germline, CDR1 is SGDLS, CDR2 YYNGEE. CDR3 length equals 16 residues. Trimming removed 0 bases from V and 5 bases from J, with 17 bases in between. CDR3: CASSVVSHPTTYGYTF. The CDR3, as DNA: TGTGCCAGCAGCGTAGTCAGCCACCCGACGACTTATGGCTACACCTTC.

This clone was picked up one time. The sample contains more than one DNA sequence encoding this CDR3. The chain recombines TRBV6-5 with TRBJ1-2, with D uncertain. Germline-derived CDR1 and CDR2 are MNHEY and SVGAGI. Trimming shortened V by 0 bases and J by 2 bases, and 10 bases separated the two germline ends. There are 15 residues in the CDR3. The CDR3 region has the DNA TGTGCCAGCAGTTACTCGGGGAGTTCAAACTATGGCTACACCTTC. Translated: CASSYSGSSNYGYTF.

In DNA form, the CDR3 reads TGTGCCAGCAGCGTGGGGGGGGCCATTGCAACTAATGAAAAACTGTTTTTT. The encoded protein is CASSVGGAIATNEKLFF. The chain employs TRBV9 and TRBJ1-4; D might be TRBD1 (6 bases). The CDR3 is 17 amino acids. The germline V gene has CDR1 SGDLS and CDR2 YYNGEE. V was clipped by 2 bases and J by 0 bases, with 14 bases between them.

The rearrangement joins TRBV2 to TRBJ2-3, with 7 bases fitting TRBD2. The CDR3 is made up of 14 amino acids. CDR1 and CDR2 (germline): SNHLY, FYNNEI. V lost 8 bases, J lost 2 bases, and 7 bases stayed unmatched. CDR3 sequence reads: CASGKRGDTDTQYF. CDR3 DNA: TGTGCCAGCGGTAAGCGGGGCGACACAGATACGCAGTATTTT.

The chain links TRBV7-9 to TRBJ1-3; 7 bases align to TRBD1. The J segment lost 0 bases and the V segment lost 5 bases, leaving 4 bases of the junction unmatched. Germline values: CDR1 SEHNR, CDR2 FQNEAQ (reference sequence). The CDR3 sequence is 15 residues long. The CDR3 coding sequence is TGTGCCAGCAGCCGACAGGGAGCCTCTGGAAACACCATATATTTT. Residues: CASSRQGASGNTIYF.

This rearrangement joins TRBV28 to TRBJ2-7; possibly TRBD1 for D (5 bases). CDR3 length: 14 residues. CDR1 MDHEN and CDR2 SYDVKM come from the germline V gene. V lost 2 bases to trimming and J lost 3 bases, with 11 bases between them. This CDR3 is CASSLRGPHYEQYF. For the CDR3, the DNA is TGTGCCAGCAGTTTAAGGGGCCCTCACTACGAGCAGTACTTC.

The J gene is TRBJ2-7, the V gene TRBV6-4; a weak D match, TRBD2 (6 bases). The CDR3 covers 15 residues. Per the germline V gene, CDR1 is MRHNA and CDR2 is SNTAGT. V was trimmed by 4 bases and J by 9 bases, leaving 22 bases between them. The CDR3, as DNA: TGTGCCAGCAGTGGACGGAGGGTGAGATACGAGTGGCAGTACTTC. Its translation: CASSGRRVRYEWQYF.

The CDR3 here is CASSLVGGTQYF. The CDR3, as DNA: TGTGCCAGCAGCTTAGTAGGGGGTACGCAGTATTTT. The chain links TRBV7-9 to TRBJ2-3; the D gene is possibly TRBD1 (6 bases). Germline V CDR1 and CDR2: SEHNR, FQNEAQ (reference sequence). The CDR3 sequence is 12 residues long. Deletions cut 1 base from V and 8 bases from J, with 7 bases between.

V gene TRBV19 combines with J gene TRBJ1-6, with D tentatively TRBD1 (6 bases). V lost 4 bases and J 3 bases, leaving 19 bases between the germline ends. Looked up from germline, CDR1 is LNHDA and CDR2 is SQIVND (reference sequence). The CDR3 sequence is 18 residues long. In DNA form, the CDR3 reads TGTGCCAGTAGTACCCAGTACAGGGAAAGGAGCTATAATTCACCCCTCCACTTT. It specifies CASSTQYRERSYNSPLHF.

The J gene is TRBJ1-3, the V gene TRBV12-5; 8 bases fit TRBD1. The junction had 15 bases not matched to a gene; V was cut back by 0 bases and J by 2 bases. Looked up from germline, CDR1 is LGHNT and CDR2 is FRNRAP. CDR3 length: 20 amino acids. DNA for the CDR3: TGTGCTAGTGGTTTGGTAAGGGGAGACTCGGGACAGGCAGCTGGAAACACCATATATTTT. Residues: CASGLVRGDSGQAAGNTIYF.

V and J are TRBV2 and TRBJ2-2; 8 bases are a match to TRBD1. Losses at the gene ends were 4 bases for V and 1 base for J; bases not matched to a gene: 5. The CDR3 extends over 16 amino acids. Germline CDR1 and CDR2: SNHLY and FYNNEI. CDR3 loop: CASSGVGTGNTGELFF. The CDR3 DNA reads TGTGCCAGCAGTGGAGTTGGGACAGGGAACACCGGGGAGCTGTTTTTT.

The chain combines TRBV7-3 with TRBJ2-3; 10 bases agree with TRBD2. The germline V gene encodes CDR1 SGHTA and CDR2 FQGTGA. The length of the CDR3 is 18 residues. J was trimmed by 2 bases and V by 0 bases; bases with no gene match: 8. The CDR3 coding sequence is TGTGCCAGCAGCTTAACGAGGGCTAGCGGGGGCACCACAGATACGCAGTATTTT. Amino acids: CASSLTRASGGTTDTQYF.

The V call is TRBV30, the J call TRBJ2-7; a possible D gene is TRBD1 (6 bases). Trimming left V 0 bases short and J 3 bases short, with 15 bases between. CDR1 is GTSNPN and CDR2 is SVGIG in the germline V gene (reference sequence). The CDR3 covers 15 residues. The DNA for the CDR3 is TGTGCCTGGAGTGTCCTAGGGGGACCGAACTACGAGCAGTACTTC. It specifies CAWSVLGGPNYEQYF.

The V and J genes are TRBV4-2 and TRBJ2-7; D might be TRBD2 (7 bases). V dropped 1 base and J dropped 4 bases, with 23 bases sitting between them. This CDR3 is built from 18 residues. Germline-derived CDR1 and CDR2 are LGHNA and YNFKEQ. The CDR3 protein is CASSQVGGGPEGVYEQYF. CDR3 coding DNA: TGTGCCAGCAGCCAAGTTGGCGGGGGCCCCGAGGGAGTATACGAGCAGTACTTC.

V usage is TRBV6-5 and J usage is TRBJ1-1, with no clear D. CDR3 size: 14 residues. Looked up from germline, CDR1 is MNHEY and CDR2 is SVGAGI. Deletions cut 0 bases from V and 1 base from J, with 6 bases between. The CDR3 here is CASSYSARNTEAFF. CDR3 sequence (DNA): TGTGCCAGCAGTTACTCGGCCAGGAACACTGAAGCTTTCTTT.

The V gene is TRBV4-2, the J gene TRBJ2-7, with D maybe TRBD1 (6 bases). The V gene lost 0 bases and the J gene lost 3 bases, with 12 bases spanning the gap. From germline, CDR1 is LGHNA and CDR2 YNFKEQ. The CDR3 extends over 15 amino acids. The CDR3 coding sequence is TGTGCCAGCAGCCAAGAGAGGGACAACCTCTACGAGCAGTACTTC. Translation gives CASSQERDNLYEQYF.

The chain combines TRBV5-1 with TRBJ1-4, with D tentatively TRBD1 (6 bases). V was pared by 0 bases and J by 7 bases, with 16 bases between. CDR3 length equals 16 residues. Germline assignment: CDR1 SGHRS and CDR2 YFSETQ. The CDR3 reads CASSLGPGGATEKLFF. CDR3 in DNA: TGCGCCAGCAGCTTGGGGCCGGGGGGCGCGACTGAAAAACTGTTTTTT.

V gene TRBV19 combines with J gene TRBJ2-5, with 7 positions matching TRBD2. The V segment lost 5 bases and the J segment 3 bases; nucleotides outside the gene matches: 15. This CDR3 region has 17 residues. Germline CDR1 LNHDA, CDR2 SQIVND (reference sequence). CDR3 DNA sequence: TGTGCCAGTAGTCGAAGCACGGGAGGACTCAAAGAAGAGACCCAGTACTTC. Translation: CASSRSTGGLKEETQYF.

The chain has TRBV28 and TRBJ2-3; tentative D call: TRBD2 (6 bases). Germline V gene data show CDR1 as MDHEN and CDR2 as SYDVKM. The CDR3 totals 17 residues. V lost 1 base to trimming and J lost 3 bases, with 17 bases between them. The CDR3 sequence is CASSLSSLWEETDTQYF. CDR3 bases: TGTGCCAGCAGTTTATCCTCCTTATGGGAGGAAACAGATACGCAGTATTTT.